These 13 T cell receptor beta chains came from one sample sequenced in a study of T-cell reconstitution after alpha-beta-depleted transplantation in children. It was with unique molecular identifiers that the TCRbeta library was prepared. TCRdb fed the PCR reads into MiXCR, producing one record per CDR3 protein. The table shows fewer than 400,000 distinct CDR3 sequences, with roughly 20% occurring only once. The material sequenced was PBMCs from the stem cell graft donor, taken from the stem cell graft. These receptor sequences come from a human donor who donated a stem cell graft to a child with acute myeloid leukemia.

This clonotype was counted a few times. CDR3 region: CSARDLDRIRGGYTF. The CDR3 DNA reads as TGCAGTGCTAGAGACCTCGACAGGATCCGAGGGGGCTACACCTTC. V gene TRBV20-1 combines with J gene TRBJ1-2, with TRBD1 as a possible D gene (6 bases). Germline CDR1 reads DFQATT; CDR2 reads SNEGSKA (reference sequence). V shed 0 bases and J shed 8 bases, with 19 bases lying between them. The CDR3 spans 15 residues.

This clonotype appeared many times. The J gene is TRBJ1-1, the V gene TRBV25-1; the D is unclear. CDR3 length: 14 residues. V lost 3 bases and J 1 base, leaving 9 bases between the germline ends. Germline V gives CDR1 MGHDK, CDR2 SYGVNS. CDR3 protein: CASSDQVGNTEAFF. Written as DNA, the CDR3 is TGTGCCAGCAGTGATCAGGTGGGGAACACTGAAGCTTTCTTT. The full variable domain, with the rest looked up from reference TRBV25-1 and TRBJ1-1, is EADIYQTPRYLVIGTGKKITLECSQTMGHDKMYWYQQDPGMELHLIHYSYGVNSTEKGDLSSESTVSRIRTEHFPLTLESARPSHTSQYLCASSDQVGNTEAFFGQGTRLTVV.

This clonotype has ten or more counts. This chain connects TRBV20-1 to TRBJ2-7; D is unresolved. The V end was cut by 2 bases, the J end by 0 bases, with 8 bases between. From germline, CDR1 is DFQATT and CDR2 SNEGSKA (reference sequence). This CDR3 comprises 13 residues. The CDR3 spells CSARQVTSYEQYF. The DNA of the CDR3 is TGCAGTGCTAGACAGGTCACCTCCTACGAGCAGTACTTC.

V gene TRBV14 combines with J gene TRBJ2-7; 7 positions agree with TRBD1. Germline V lookup: CDR1 SGHDN, CDR2 FVKESK. After removal of 3 bases from V and 6 bases from J, the junction contained 8 bases not matched to a gene. The CDR3 contains 14 residues. CDR3 residues: CASSQQTGSLEQYF. The CDR3, as DNA: TGTGCCAGCAGCCAGCAGACAGGGTCGCTCGAGCAGTACTTC. The full variable domain, its missing parts supplied by reference TRBV14 and TRBJ2-7, is EAGVTQFPSHSVIEKGQTVTLRCDPISGHDNLYWYRRVMGKEIKFLLHFVKESKQDESGMPNNRFLAERTGGTYSTLKVQPAELEDSGVYFCASSQQTGSLEQYFGPGTRLTVT.

J is TRBJ2-1 and V is TRBV20-1; no firm D call. The CDR3 runs 14 residues. Germline V gene lookup returns CDR1 DFQATT and CDR2 SNEGSKA (reference sequence). Trimming removed 5 bases at V and 5 bases at J, with 16 bases between. CDR3 region: CSAGPGLLNNEQFF. CDR3 bases: TGCAGTGCTGGACCGGGCCTACTTAACAATGAGCAGTTCTTC.

This clonotype was seen a few times. The chain combines TRBV2 with TRBJ2-1; 10 nucleotides line up with TRBD2. Losses at the gene ends were 6 bases for V and 9 bases for J; bases not matched to a gene: 14. In germline, CDR1 is SNHLY, CDR2 FYNNEI. This CDR3 is built from 16 residues. CDR3 nucleotide sequence: TGTGCCAGCAGCTTCTCCGGGACTAGCGAGAAGGCTGAGCAGTTCTTC. Protein: CASSFSGTSEKAEQFF.

This clonotype was counted between two and nine times. V is TRBV20-1 and J is TRBJ2-1, with 13 bases identical to TRBD2. Germline trimming cut 5 bases from V and 9 bases from J; bases unmatched to any gene: 7. This CDR3 has 14 amino acids. CDR1 and CDR2 (germline): DFQATT, SNEGSKA (reference sequence). CDR3 amino acids: CSALGLAGRIEQFF. Here the CDR3 DNA reads TGCAGTGCTTTGGGACTAGCGGGACGGATTGAGCAGTTCTTC.

The chain combines TRBV12-5 with TRBJ2-1; 9 positions match TRBD2. Germline V gene sequence: CDR1 LGHNT, CDR2 FRNRAP. V was clipped by 5 bases and J by 6 bases; unmatched bases: 8. The CDR3 runs 15 residues. DNA for the CDR3: TGTGCTAGTGGTCGGGGGGCACTAGCGGGCAATGAGCAGTTCTTC. It is translated as CASGRGALAGNEQFF.

The chain couples TRBV4-3 to TRBJ2-3; 7 bases fit TRBD2. CDR1 is LGHNA, CDR2 YSLEER, per germline. This CDR3 comprises 14 residues. V lost 4 bases, J lost 5 bases, and 6 bases stayed unmatched. The CDR3: CASSPKGGGDTQYF. The DNA for the CDR3 is TGCGCCAGCAGCCCTAAGGGCGGGGGAGATACGCAGTATTTT.

V and J are TRBV12-3 or TRBV12-4 and TRBJ2-1; 7 bases are shared with TRBD2. The CDR3 spans 16 residues. With 4 bases clipped from V and 0 bases from J, the junction kept 6 bases outside the gene matches. The CDR3 region is CASSSYGEGSYNEQFF. The CDR3 region has the DNA TGTGCCAGCAGTTCATACGGGGAGGGCTCCTACAATGAGCAGTTCTTC.

The chain joins TRBV4-1 to TRBJ2-7; the D gene is possibly TRBD1 (8 bases). The CDR3 has 15 residues. From germline, CDR1 is MGHRA and CDR2 YSYEKL. Trimming cost V 0 bases and J 4 bases, with 13 bases left between them. This chain's CDR3 is CASSQDTGGAYEQYF. CDR3 DNA: TGCGCCAGCAGCCAAGATACAGGGGGGGCTTACGAGCAGTACTTC.

V and J are TRBV9 and TRBJ2-1, with D tentatively TRBD2 (6 bases). The CDR3 loop spans 15 amino acids. V was clipped by 7 bases and J by 0 bases, with 14 bases between them. Germline V gene sequence: CDR1 SGDLS, CDR2 YYNGEE. The CDR3 DNA reads TGTGCCAGCGGAGGGGCGGGTAGCTCCTACAATGAGCAGTTCTTC. The encoded protein is CASGGAGSSYNEQFF.

CDR3 sequence: CASSPSGGTGYTF. CDR3 bases: TGCGCCAGCAGCCCTTCCGGGGGAACTGGCTACACCTTC. The V gene is TRBV5-1, the J gene TRBJ1-2, with a possible D match to TRBD1 (5 bases). CDR3 length: 13 amino acids. The V end was cut by 4 bases, the J end by 7 bases, with 14 bases between. Germline V gene sequence: CDR1 SGHRS, CDR2 YFSETQ.